Presented here are 10 T cell receptor beta chains from one specimen sequenced in a study of blood T cells in healthy people across ages. A second about 7 to 12 cycle PCR used barcoded and J-beta primers. TCRdb analysed the 5' RACE reads with MiXCR anew, one entry per CDR3 protein. The sample has about 800,000 distinct CDR3 sequences, around a quarter seen once. The data were also submitted as part of a second study, on T cells of mothers and their children.

The specimen sequenced was blood. Source of these receptors: a boy under 18 in good health.

This sequence joins TRBV4-3 and TRBJ2-1, with 9 nucleotides matching TRBD2. Germline CDR1 LGHNA, CDR2 YSLEER. Trimming at V came to 1 base and at J to 2 bases, leaving 12 bases not matched to a gene. The CDR3 has 19 residues. CDR3 nucleotide sequence: TGCGCCAGCAGCCAAGTTCCACTAGCGGGTCGGAAAACCTACAATGAGCAGTTCTTC. It codes for CASSQVPLAGRKTYNEQFF.

The CDR3 coding sequence is TGTGCCAGCAGGCATCTAGGGGACTATGGCTACACCTTC. As protein: CASRHLGDYGYTF. V and J are TRBV7-6 and TRBJ1-2, with D perhaps TRBD1 (5 bases). This CDR3 region has 13 residues. Germline CDR1 and CDR2: SGHVS and FNYEAQ. Trimming pared 6 bases from V and 3 bases from J, leaving 11 bases between.

The chain recombines TRBV7-3 with TRBJ2-5; the D is unclear. The CDR3 extends over 13 amino acids. The germline V gene encodes CDR1 SGHTA and CDR2 FQGTGA. Trimming shortened V by 3 bases and J by 5 bases, and 10 bases separated the two germline ends. CDR3 bases: TGTGCCAGCAGCTTTGACCCCTTCGAGACCCAGTACTTC. This sequence encodes CASSFDPFETQYF.

A remark on this clonotype: A junction boundary mismatches the germline segment, possibly from a read error. The V and J genes are TRBV5-6 and TRBJ1-2, with D possibly matching TRBD1 (5 bases). The germline V gene has CDR1 SGHDT and CDR2 YYEEEE. This CDR3 contains 13 residues. CDR3 coding DNA: TGTGCCAGCAGCTTCCCAGACAGCTATGGCCACACCTTC. It yields the protein CASSFPDSYGHTF.

This clonotype was seen only once. V and J are TRBV6-5 and TRBJ2-3; D remains ambiguous. This CDR3 has 14 residues. From germline, CDR1 is MNHEY and CDR2 SVGAGI. Trimming took off 11 bases at V and 1 base at J, with 16 bases between the two ends. CDR3 protein: CASSRRQRTDTQYF. The CDR3 DNA reads as TGTGCCTCATCAAGGCGGCAGCGCACAGATACGCAGTATTTT.

This chain links TRBV30 with TRBJ2-3; a weak D match, TRBD1 (7 bases). V lost 0 bases to trimming and J lost 4 bases, with 11 bases between them. Per the germline V gene, CDR1 is GTSNPN and CDR2 is SVGIG (reference sequence). CDR3 length: 14 residues. The DNA of the CDR3 is TGTGCCTGGAGTGTTGGAGGGGGCCCAGATACGCAGTATTTT. Translation: CAWSVGGGPDTQYF. The full variable domain, with the rest looked up from reference TRBV30 and TRBJ2-3, is SQTIHQWPATLVQPVGSPLSLECTVEGTSNPNLYWYRQAAGRGLQLLFYSVGIGQISSEVPQNLSASRPQDRQFILSSKKLLLSDSGFYLCAWSVGGGPDTQYFGPGTRLTVL.

The sample holds a few counts of this clonotype. The rearrangement links TRBV28 to TRBJ1-2, with unresolved D. Trimming stripped 6 bases from V and 2 bases from J, with 22 bases between. The CDR3 is 17 residues long. The germline CDR1 and CDR2 sequences are MDHEN and SYDVKM. CDR3 DNA sequence: TGTGCCAGCAGAACTTCGACTATTTTGGAGGGCAACTATGGCTACACCTTC. Its translation is CASRTSTILEGNYGYTF.

This chain connects TRBV2 to TRBJ2-1, with TRBD1 identical over 8 bases. With 4 bases clipped from V and 4 bases from J, the junction kept 3 bases outside the gene matches. This CDR3 comprises 14 residues. CDR1 and CDR2 from the germline V gene are SNHLY and FYNNEI. The CDR3 DNA reads TGTGCCAGCAGTGGTGACAGGGGATACAATGAGCAGTTCTTC. Residues: CASSGDRGYNEQFF. The whole variable domain, remainder taken from reference TRBV2 and TRBJ2-1, is EPEVTQTPSHQVTQMGQEVILRCVPISNHLYFYWYRQILGQKVEFLVSFYNNEISEKSEIFDDQFSVERPDGSNFTLKIRSTKLEDSAMYFCASSGDRGYNEQFFGPGTRLTVL.

This chain connects TRBV12-3 or TRBV12-4 to TRBJ2-3, with D uncertain. The germline V and J ends were trimmed by 7 bases and 2 bases, with 13 bases remaining between them. CDR3 size: 14 residues. CDR3 nucleotide sequence: TGTGCCAGCAATTCTCTCATACACACAGATACGCAGTATTTT. The encoded protein is CASNSLIHTDTQYF.

This sequence joins TRBV7-2 and TRBJ2-7; D gene uncertain. V was pared by 0 bases and J by 8 bases, with 14 bases between. The CDR3 covers 14 residues. From germline, CDR1 is SGHTA and CDR2 FQGNSA. In DNA form, the CDR3 reads TGTGCCAGCAGCTTAGCTCACAGAATGTACAAGCAGTACTTC. Its protein product is CASSLAHRMYKQYF.